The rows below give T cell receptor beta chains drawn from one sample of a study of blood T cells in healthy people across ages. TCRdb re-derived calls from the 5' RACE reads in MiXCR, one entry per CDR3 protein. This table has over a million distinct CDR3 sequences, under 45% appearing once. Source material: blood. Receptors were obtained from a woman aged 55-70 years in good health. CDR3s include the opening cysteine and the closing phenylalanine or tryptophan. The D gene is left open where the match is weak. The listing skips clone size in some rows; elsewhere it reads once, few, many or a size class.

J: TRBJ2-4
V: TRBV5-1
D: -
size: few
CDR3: CASSLSRKTDQVSKNIQYF
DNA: TGCGCCAGCAGCTTGAGCCGGAAAACAGACCAAGTGTCCAAAAACATTCAGTACTTC

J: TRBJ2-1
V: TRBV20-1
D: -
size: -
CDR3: CSASAGPGEQFF
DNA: TGCAGTGCTAGTGCCGGCCCGGGTGAGCAGTTCTTC

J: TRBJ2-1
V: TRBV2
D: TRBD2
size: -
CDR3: CASSYGTSGTSYNEQFF
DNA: TGTGCCAGCAGTTACGGGACTAGCGGGACCTCCTACAATGAGCAGTTCTTC

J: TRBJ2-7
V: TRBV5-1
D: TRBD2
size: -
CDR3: CASSPYQGAGASGRVSYEQYF
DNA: TGCGCCAGCAGCCCATATCAGGGGGCTGGGGCTAGCGGGAGAGTTTCCTACGAGCAGTACTTC

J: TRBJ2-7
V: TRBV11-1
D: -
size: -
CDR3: CASSLTAVDEQYF
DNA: TGTGCCAGCAGCCTGACGGCTGTCGACGAGCAGTACTTC

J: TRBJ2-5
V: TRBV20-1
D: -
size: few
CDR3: CSASGADQETQYF
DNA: TGCAGTGCTAGCGGCGCAGACCAAGAGACCCAGTACTTC

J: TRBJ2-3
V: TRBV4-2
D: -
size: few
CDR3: CASSEMSQTGSTDTQYF
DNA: TGTGCCAGCAGCGAGATGAGCCAGACCGGGAGCACAGATACGCAGTATTTT

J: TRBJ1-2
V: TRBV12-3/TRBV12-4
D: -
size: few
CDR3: CASSLTETGGYTF
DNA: TGTGCCAGCAGCCTGACAGAGACTGGTGGCTACACCTTC

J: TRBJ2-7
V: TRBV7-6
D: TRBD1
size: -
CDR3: CASSSGDRGLYEQYF
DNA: TGTGCCAGCAGCTCAGGGGACAGGGGGCTCTACGAGCAGTACTTC

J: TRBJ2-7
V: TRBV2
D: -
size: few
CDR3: CASSEVWGYEQYF
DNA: TGTGCCAGCAGTGAAGTTTGGGGCTACGAGCAGTACTTC

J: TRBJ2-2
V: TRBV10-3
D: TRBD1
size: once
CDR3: CATGDRAESGELFF
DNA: TGTGCCACCGGGGACAGGGCTGAGAGCGGGGAGCTGTTTTTT

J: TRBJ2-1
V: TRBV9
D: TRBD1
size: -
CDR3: CASSVSEGAFNEQFF
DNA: TGTGCCAGCAGCGTAAGCGAGGGGGCCTTCAATGAGCAGTTCTTC

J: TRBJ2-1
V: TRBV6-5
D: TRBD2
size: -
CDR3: CASSYVAGGPYEQFF
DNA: TGTGCCAGCAGTTACGTGGCGGGAGGGCCCTATGAGCAGTTCTTC

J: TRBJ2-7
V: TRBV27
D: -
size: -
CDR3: CASTSPRYEQYF
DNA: TGTGCCAGCACCTCCCCCCGCTACGAGCAGTACTTC

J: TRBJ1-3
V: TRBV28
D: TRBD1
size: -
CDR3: CASSWRGTGAGNTIYF
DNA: TGTGCCAGCAGTTGGAGGGGGACAGGGGCTGGAAACACCATATATTTT